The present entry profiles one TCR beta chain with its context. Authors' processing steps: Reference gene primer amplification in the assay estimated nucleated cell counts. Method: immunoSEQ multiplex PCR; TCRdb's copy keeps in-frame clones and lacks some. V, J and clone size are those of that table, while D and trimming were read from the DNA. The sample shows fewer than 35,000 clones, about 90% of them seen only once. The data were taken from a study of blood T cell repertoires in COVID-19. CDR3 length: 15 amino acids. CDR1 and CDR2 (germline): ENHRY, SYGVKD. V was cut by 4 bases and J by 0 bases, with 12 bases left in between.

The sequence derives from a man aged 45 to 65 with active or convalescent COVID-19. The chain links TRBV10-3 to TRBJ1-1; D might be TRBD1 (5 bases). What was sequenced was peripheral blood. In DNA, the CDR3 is TGTGCCATCAGTGCCACTCCGGGGGTGAACACTGAAGCTTTCTTT. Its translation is CAISATPGVNTEAFF.